Here is one TCR beta chain with its context. Its antigen is still unknown. The source of the sample is a study of shared clonotypes between healthy human individuals. General study results and limits: The authors expected sequencing depth to affect clonotype sharing among donors. Non-shared clonotypes displayed generation probabilities falling below those of clonotypes present in all four donors. Though the depth was large, rarefaction showed that sorted-subset sequencing was incomplete.

This CDR3 is 15 amino acids long. J was trimmed by 2 bases and V by 6 bases; bases with no gene match: 5. The germline gives CDR1 MNHNY, CDR2 SVGAGI (reference sequence). Replicate PCRs run on sorted subsets employed 200 ng DNA, tens of thousands of T cell genomes. TCRdb keeps only in-frame clones here, not all; method: immunoSEQ multiplex PCR. The table has a few million clones, 95% seen once; the top ten hold around 0.13%. This sequence was found in a man between 18 and 35 years old in good health. The sample consisted of naive CD4+ T cells sorted from blood. Subset: CD45RA+ positively selected. This chain connects TRBV6-6 to TRBJ2-2; 8 bases align to TRBD1. CDR3 region: CASRPDRGNTGELFF. CDR3 nucleotides: TGTGCCAGCAGACCCGACAGGGGTAACACCGGGGAGCTGTTTTTT.